This T cell receptor (beta chain) was profiled in a study of blood T cell repertoires in COVID-19. This clone appeared once. Donors of Cohort 3 who recovered were those that had two negative PCRs, clearance, or symptom resolution. Assay: immunoSEQ multiplex PCR; the TCRdb copy retains only in-frame clones and omits some. Here the sample spans roughly 250,000 clones, around nine tenths being singletons. V shed 4 bases and J shed 7 bases, with 11 bases lying between them. This CDR3 spans 14 amino acids. Per germline, CDR1 SGHTA and CDR2 FQGTGA. The chain is built from TRBV7-3 and TRBJ1-6; unclear D gene. This TCR derives from a woman younger than 30 who had recovered from COVID-19. The sequencing sample was made of PBMCs or T cells enriched from blood (not recorded which). CDR3 amino acids: CASSSGSGNSPLHF. CDR3 sequence (DNA): TGTGCCAGCAGCTCGGGGTCGGGAAATTCACCCCTCCACTTT.